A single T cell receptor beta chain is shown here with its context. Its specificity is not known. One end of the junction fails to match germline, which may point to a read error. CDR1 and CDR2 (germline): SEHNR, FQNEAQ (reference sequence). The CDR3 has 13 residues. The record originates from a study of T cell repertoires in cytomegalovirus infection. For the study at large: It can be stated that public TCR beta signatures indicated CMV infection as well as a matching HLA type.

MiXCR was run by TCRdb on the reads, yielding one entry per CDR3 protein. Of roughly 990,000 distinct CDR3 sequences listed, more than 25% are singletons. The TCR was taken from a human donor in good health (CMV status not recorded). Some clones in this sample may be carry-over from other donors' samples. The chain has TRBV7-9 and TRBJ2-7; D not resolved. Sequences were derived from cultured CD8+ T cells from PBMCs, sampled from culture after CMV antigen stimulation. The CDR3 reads CASTLPTDLEQYF. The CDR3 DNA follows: TGTGCCAGCACCTTACCGACCGATTTGGAGCAGTACTTC. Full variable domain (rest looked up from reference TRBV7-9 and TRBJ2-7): DTGVSQNPRHKITKRGQNVTFRCDPISEHNRLYWYRQTLGQGPEFLTYFQNEAQLEKSRLLSDRFSAERPKGSFSTLEIQRTEQGDSAMYLCASTLPTDLEQYFGPGTRLTVT.